The 7 T cell receptor beta chains reported below all come from one sample, sequenced in a study of response to subunit inactivated influenza vaccine. In TCRdb, the RT-PCR reads were re-called with MiXCR into one record per CDR3 protein. Of fewer than 250,000 distinct CDR3 sequences listed, around 14% were seen once; the top ten hold 26%. The sequenced sample was CD8+ T cells sorted from PBMCs, obtained 5 days after vaccination. The receptor source for this set is a man aged 45 to 65 who received an inactivated influenza vaccine.

This clonotype was observed a few times. V is TRBV7-6 and J is TRBJ2-2; D is perhaps TRBD1 (5 bases). The CDR3 covers 15 residues. V lost 5 bases to trimming and J lost 7 bases, with 17 bases between them. Germline values: CDR1 SGHVS, CDR2 FNYEAQ. CDR3 residues: CASSPGAGLRGELFF. Here the CDR3 DNA reads TGTGCCAGCAGCCCAGGTGCAGGGTTGCGCGGGGAGCTGTTTTTT. Drawing the rest from reference TRBV7-6 and TRBJ2-2, the complete variable domain is GAGVSQSPRYKVTKRGQDVALRCDPISGHVSLYWYRQALGQGPEFLTYFNYEAQQDKSGLPNDRFSAERPEGSISTLTIQRTEQRDSAMYRCASSPGAGLRGELFFGEGSRLTVL.

This clonotype has ten or more counts. This chain joins TRBV19 and TRBJ1-1, with unresolved D. The CDR3 covers 14 residues. Looked up from germline, CDR1 is LNHDA and CDR2 is SQIVND (reference sequence). Trimming shortened V by 0 bases and J by 7 bases, and 12 bases separated the two germline ends. The CDR3 sequence is CASSIDSGVGEAFF. The CDR3 nucleotides read TGTGCCAGTAGTATAGACAGCGGGGTTGGTGAAGCTTTCTTT.

This clonotype appeared many times. The gene calls are TRBV9 and TRBJ2-1; tentatively, D is TRBD1 (5 bases). The germline gives CDR1 SGDLS, CDR2 YYNGEE. CDR3 length: 12 residues. The V and J ends lost 9 bases and 0 bases respectively, with 7 bases between them. CDR3 sequence reads: CATGLSYNEQFF. The CDR3 nucleotides read TGTGCCACAGGGCTCTCCTACAATGAGCAGTTCTTC. Filled out from reference TRBV9 and TRBJ2-1, the complete variable domain reads DSGVTQTPKHLITATGQRVTLRCSPRSGDLSVYWYQQSLDQGLQFLIQYYNGEERAKGNILERFSAQQFPDLHSELNLSSLELGDSALYFCATGLSYNEQFFGPGTRLTVL.

This clonotype was seen more than once but under ten times. The chain uses TRBV5-6 and TRBJ2-5; tentatively, D is TRBD1 (5 bases). The V gene's germline CDR1 is SGHDT and CDR2 YYEEEE. V gave up 2 bases and J gave up 4 bases, with 9 bases separating them. This CDR3 comprises 13 residues. The CDR3 DNA reads TGTGCCAGCAGCTTTTCAGGGATAGAGACCCAGTACTTC. Its protein is CASSFSGIETQYF.

The genes are TRBV29-1 and TRBJ1-2; TRBD1 matches at 7 bases. The germline gives CDR1 SQVTM, CDR2 ANQGSEA. The CDR3 consists of 13 residues. V trimming: 5 bases; J trimming: 4 bases; junction bases outside the gene matches: 7. CDR3 residues: CSVYAGGSYGYTF. CDR3 sequence (DNA): TGCAGCGTTTATGCAGGGGGTAGCTATGGCTACACCTTC. Drawing the rest from reference TRBV29-1 and TRBJ1-2, the complete variable domain is SAVISQKPSRDICQRGTSLTIQCQVDSQVTMMFWYRQQPGQSLTLIATANQGSEATYESGFVIDKFPISRPNLTFSTLTVSNMSPEDSSIYLCSVYAGGSYGYTFGSGTRLTVV.

By proportion, this clonotype is medium-sized. The V call is TRBV9, the J call TRBJ2-3; 10 nucleotides line up with TRBD1. There are 16 residues in the CDR3. CDR1 and CDR2 (germline): SGDLS, YYNGEE. Trimming cost V 1 base and J 7 bases; bases outside gene matches: 9. CDR3 sequence: CASSVTPGQGINTQYF. In DNA form, the CDR3 reads TGTGCCAGCAGCGTAACCCCGGGACAGGGGATAAATACGCAGTATTTT.

Concerning this clonotype itself: Compared with germline, one end of the junction differs, possibly owing to a read error. The V gene is TRBV24-1, the J gene TRBJ1-1; 8 bases agree with TRBD1. CDR3 length equals 12 residues. CDR1 is KGHDR and CDR2 is SFDVKD in the germline V gene. DNA for the CDR3: TGTGCCACCAGTGACCTGGGACAGGCGTCGATCTTT. This encodes CATSDLGQASIF.